A selection of T cell receptor beta chains follows, all from one sample in a study of beta chain features in type 1 diabetes. This table comes from immunoSEQ multiplex PCR, and its TCRdb copy is limited to in-frame clones, with some not included. This sample has around 360,000 clones, with around 12% found just once. Sequenced material: naive CD4+ T cells from blood. All receptors derive from a woman aged 18-29 years with type 1 diabetes. Each CDR3 is given with its conserved first and last residue. The D gene is left open where the match is weak. Not all rows give a size; the values are once, few, many and, for expanded clones, a class.

d_call,j_call,v_call,clone_size,cdr3_nt,cdr3_aa
TRBD2,TRBJ2-1,TRBV30,.,TGTGCCTGGGGGAATCCGGGACTAGGGCAGTTCTTC,CAWGNPGLGQFF
TRBD1,TRBJ1-1,TRBV2,.,TGTGCCAGCAGTGGGACAGGGATGGTCACTGAAGCTTTCTTT,CASSGTGMVTEAFF
TRBD2,TRBJ2-5,TRBV7-8,few,TGTGCCAGCAGCCAAGGGACTAGCGAGACCCAGTACTTC,CASSQGTSETQYF
TRBD1,TRBJ2-7,TRBV5-1,few,TGCGCCAGCAGCTCAGACTGGGACAGTCAACGACGGAGCGAGCAGTACTTC,CASSSDWDSQRRSEQYF
.,TRBJ2-7,TRBV2,few,TGTGCCAGCTCCTACACAGTTTACGAGCAGTACTTC,CASSYTVYEQYF
.,TRBJ1-5,TRBV5-5,few,TGTGCCAGCAGCTTGGCCGGGGTCGGCCAGCCCCAGCATTTT,CASSLAGVGQPQHF
.,TRBJ2-6,TRBV5-1,few,TGCGCCAGCAGCGTTCTAATCACGGGGGCCAACGTCCTGACTTTC,CASSVLITGANVLTF
.,TRBJ2-5,TRBV28,.,TGTGCCAGCTCGACCGGGGCCCAGTACTTC,CASSTGAQYF
.,TRBJ2-7,TRBV30,.,TGTGCCTGGAGTGTACGGTACGAGCAGTACTTC,CAWSVRYEQYF
TRBD1,TRBJ1-6,TRBV7-2,.,TGTGCCAGCAGTCGACAGGGGGGAAATAATTCACCCCTCCACTTT,CASSRQGGNNSPLHF
TRBD1,TRBJ1-2,TRBV4-3,.,TGCGCCAGCAGCACACAGGGGGTGTATGGCTACACCTTC,CASSTQGVYGYTF
.,TRBJ1-4,TRBV7-6,.,TGTGCCAGCAGCTTTTTCCGGGGTCCTAATGAAAAACTGTTTTTT,CASSFFRGPNEKLFF
TRBD1,TRBJ1-5,TRBV6-5,few,TGTGCCAGTTCAGGGACAGGGGGCAATCAGCCCCAGCATTTT,CASSGTGGNQPQHF
TRBD2,TRBJ2-3,TRBV28,.,TGTGCCAGCAGAACTAGCGGGACGACAGATACGCAGTATTTT,CASRTSGTTDTQYF
.,TRBJ1-4,TRBV28,few,TGTGCCAGCAGTTTCCGGGAAAAACTGTTTTTT,CASSFREKLFF
.,TRBJ2-1,TRBV9,few,TGTGCCAGCAGCGTAACGGGAGATGGTTACAATGAGCAGTTCTTC,CASSVTGDGYNEQFF
.,TRBJ2-1,TRBV7-3,few,TGTGCCAGCAGCGCGACTACCTTCAATGAGCAGTTCTTC,CASSATTFNEQFF
TRBD1,TRBJ2-5,TRBV5-1,few,TGCGCCAGCAGCTGGAACCGGGACAGCTCTCTGGAGACCCAGTACTTC,CASSWNRDSSLETQYF
TRBD1,TRBJ2-4,TRBV29-1,.,TGCAGCGTTGCCTTGGGACAGAAAAACATTCAGTACTTC,CSVALGQKNIQYF
.,TRBJ1-3,TRBV7-9,few,TGTGCCAGCATCCGCTTTGACCAGGGCACTCAAGGAAACACCATATATTTT,CASIRFDQGTQGNTIYF
TRBD1,TRBJ2-1,TRBV11-3,once,TGTGCCAGCAGCTTAGGGTGGTTTGAATCGGACAGGGACTACAATGAGCAGTTCTTC,CASSLGWFESDRDYNEQFF
.,TRBJ2-3,TRBV7-8,.,TGTGCCAGCAGCTTTAGTACCTCTAGCACAGATACGCAGTATTTT,CASSFSTSSTDTQYF